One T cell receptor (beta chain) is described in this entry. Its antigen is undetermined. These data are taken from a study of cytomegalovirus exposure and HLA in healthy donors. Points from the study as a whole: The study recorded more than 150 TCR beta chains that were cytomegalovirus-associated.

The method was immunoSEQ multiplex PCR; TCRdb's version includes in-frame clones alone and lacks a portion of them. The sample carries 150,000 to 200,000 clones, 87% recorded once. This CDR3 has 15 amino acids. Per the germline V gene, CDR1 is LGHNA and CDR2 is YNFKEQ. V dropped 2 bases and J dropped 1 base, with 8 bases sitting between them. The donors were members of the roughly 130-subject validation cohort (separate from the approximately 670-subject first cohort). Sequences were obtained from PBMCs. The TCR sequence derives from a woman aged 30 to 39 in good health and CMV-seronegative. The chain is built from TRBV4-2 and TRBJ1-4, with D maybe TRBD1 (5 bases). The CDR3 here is CASSQRGLTNEKLFF. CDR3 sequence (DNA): TGTGCCAGCAGCCAAAGGGGACTAACTAATGAAAAACTGTTTTTT.